The clone carrying this T cell receptor (beta chain) was counted between two and nine times. The data belong to a study of T cells in localized non-small cell lung cancer. Generated by immunoSEQ multiplex PCR, the TCRdb table keeps only in-frame clones and is missing some. The table has approximately 22,000 clones, around 90% seen once. Germline V CDR1 and CDR2: SGHNT, YYREEE (reference sequence). V lost 2 bases, J lost 4 bases, and 10 bases lay in between. The CDR3 is made up of 14 amino acids. The clonotype comes from a male donor at least 60 years old with stage I squamous cell lung carcinoma. Material: peripheral blood, obtained before any cancer treatment. This rearrangement joins TRBV5-4 to TRBJ1-5; no firm D call. CDR3 in amino acids: CASSLPGLNQPQHF. As DNA, the CDR3 is TGTGCCAGCAGCTTACCTGGTTTAAATCAGCCCCAGCATTTT.